A selection of T cell receptor beta chains follows, all from one sample in a study of T cells in Graves' hyperthyroidism and ophthalmopathy. TCRdb reprocessed the multiplex PCR reads via MiXCR and lists one record per CDR3 protein. The sample lists about 500,000 distinct CDR3 sequences, roughly 45% occurring once. The sequenced sample was peripheral blood or thyroid tissue (not recorded which). The receptors come from an adult woman with Graves' disease, either hyperthyroidism or ophthalmopathy (not recorded which). The CDR3 runs from the conserved cysteine through the conserved F or W. Each record gives: clone size, V gene, J gene, D gene, CDR3 DNA, CDR3 protein. A D gene is named only where the DNA matches it firmly. The size of a clone is reported for some rows only, either as once, few or many, or as a class for expanded clones.

>many|TRBV29-1|TRBJ1-1|NA
TGCAGCGTCCGTACACAGGTGACTAACACTGAAGCTTTCTTT
CSVRTQVTNTEAFF
>few|TRBV20-1|TRBJ1-6|TRBD1
TGCAGTGCTTCCAGACAGGGGAGGTGGTGGAACGGTTCACCCCTCCACTTT
CSASRQGRWWNGSPLHF
>NA|TRBV7-8|TRBJ1-2|NA
TGTGCCAGCAGCTTACTGCTCGGGGGGTACGGCTACACCTTC
CASSLLLGGYGYTF
>NA|TRBV19|TRBJ2-6|NA
TGTGCCAGTAGGTTGAACGGGGCCAACGTCCTGACTTTC
CASRLNGANVLTF
>NA|TRBV7-8|TRBJ2-7|NA
TGTGCCAGCAGCTTACCTCCCCTCGAGCAGTACTTC
CASSLPPLEQYF
>NA|TRBV6-5|TRBJ1-3|NA
TGTGCCAGCAGTCCCACGACAGAAGGAAACACCATATATTTT
CASSPTTEGNTIYF
>NA|TRBV9|TRBJ2-5|NA
TGTGCCAGCAGCAGGGCTCAAGGGCAAGAGACCCAGTACTTC
CASSRAQGQETQYF
>many|TRBV3-1|TRBJ1-2|TRBD1
TGTGCCAGCAGCCAAGTGGGGACAGACGGCTACACCTTC
CASSQVGTDGYTF
>NA|TRBV11-2|TRBJ1-4|NA
TGTGCCAACAGCTTGGGGTCCCGGGAAAAACTGTTTTTT
CANSLGSREKLFF
>many|TRBV10-3|TRBJ2-7|TRBD1
TGTGCCGTCGGGACAGACTACTACGAGCAGTACTTC
CAVGTDYYEQYF
>many|TRBV7-9|TRBJ2-6|NA
TGTGCCAGCAGCTTATTCAGAACCACGACTCTGTTTGGGGCCAACGTCCTGACTTTC
CASSLFRTTTLFGANVLTF
>few|TRBV28|TRBJ1-4|NA
TGTGCCAGCAGGTTGACAGGTGGGGGATACGAAAAACTGTTTTTT
CASRLTGGGYEKLFF
>many|TRBV10-3|TRBJ1-1|NA
TGTGCCATCAGTGAGTCAGGAAGCGCTGAAGCTTTCTTT
CAISESGSAEAFF